These 8 T cell receptor beta chains were all obtained from the same sample, sequenced in a study of shared clonotypes between healthy human individuals. This table comes from immunoSEQ multiplex PCR, and its TCRdb copy is limited to in-frame clones, with some not included. This table holds about 980,000 clones, 70% to 85% found once. The sequenced sample was memory CD4+ T cells sorted from blood. Subset indicated: CD45RA-negative fraction. The receptors originated from a man between 18 and 29 years old in good health.

The chain combines TRBV7-9 with TRBJ2-7, with 10 bases matching TRBD1. The J segment lost 6 bases and the V segment lost 1 base, leaving 0 bases of the junction unmatched. The CDR3 is made up of 13 amino acids. CDR1 and CDR2 from the germline V gene are SEHNR and FQNEAQ (reference sequence). This CDR3 is CASSLGTGGEQYF. The DNA for the CDR3 is TGTGCCAGCAGCTTAGGGACAGGGGGCGAGCAGTACTTC.

The chain employs TRBV30 and TRBJ1-2; no firm D call. Germline V gene data show CDR1 as GTSNPN and CDR2 as SVGIG (reference sequence). Trimming pared 0 bases from V and 7 bases from J, leaving 12 bases between. This CDR3 comprises 13 residues. CDR3 amino acids: CAWSVQPGIGYTF. The DNA of the CDR3 is TGTGCCTGGAGTGTACAGCCGGGGATTGGCTACACCTTC.

This clone was counted between two and nine times. This chain links TRBV7-2 with TRBJ1-1; D is unresolved. The germline CDR1 and CDR2 sequences are SGHTA and FQGNSA. Trimming took 0 bases from V and 3 from J, leaving 8 bases between them. This CDR3 has 14 residues. CDR3 sequence (DNA): TGTGCCAGCAGCTTAGCTGTCGGATACACTGAAGCTTTCTTT. Translated, it gives CASSLAVGYTEAFF. Filled out from reference TRBV7-2 and TRBJ1-1, the complete variable domain reads GAGVSQSPSNKVTEKGKDVELRCDPISGHTALYWYRQSLGQGLEFLIYFQGNSAPDKSGLPSDRFSAERTGGSVSTLTIQRTQQEDSAVYLCASSLAVGYTEAFFGQGTRLTVV.

The chain couples TRBV5-1 to TRBJ2-5; D possibly corresponds to TRBD2 (6 bases). Germline lookup yields CDR1 SGHRS and CDR2 YFSETQ. This CDR3 comprises 15 residues. Trimming removed 0 bases from V and 4 bases from J, with 13 bases in between. The CDR3: CASSLDGLGGETQYF. DNA of the CDR3: TGCGCCAGCAGCTTGGACGGGTTGGGAGGAGAGACCCAGTACTTC.

The genes are TRBV28 and TRBJ1-4; D might be TRBD1 (6 bases). Trimming removed 5 bases from V and 8 bases from J, with 18 bases in between. The CDR3 sequence is 15 residues long. CDR1 MDHEN and CDR2 SYDVKM come from the germline V gene. DNA for the CDR3: TGTGCCAGCAGTCCTTCGTTGGGGGCTTCGGAAAAACTGTTTTTT. This translates into CASSPSLGASEKLFF.

This clone appeared a few times. The junction differs from germline at one of its ends, possibly a read error. The chain uses TRBV20-1 and TRBJ2-2, with 9 bases fitting TRBD1. The germline V gene encodes CDR1 DFQATT and CDR2 SNEGSKA (reference sequence). This CDR3 region has 11 residues. This CDR3 is CSAIEGQGRIF. CDR3 DNA: TGCAGTGCGATAGAGGGACAGGGTAGGATTTTT.

This clone occurred a few times. A junction boundary mismatches the germline segment, possibly from a read error. This chain connects TRBV7-7 to TRBJ1-6; D remains ambiguous. CDR3 length equals 13 residues. Per the germline V gene, CDR1 is SSHAT and CDR2 is FNYEAQ (reference sequence). The CDR3 is CASSSDYNSPLHF. The CDR3 bases are TGTGCTAGCAGCTCCGATTATAATTCACCCCTCCACTTT.

The J gene is TRBJ1-4, the V gene TRBV4-3, with no clear D. Trimming left V 1 base short and J 8 bases short, with 17 bases between. The CDR3 contains 16 residues. Looked up from germline, CDR1 is LGHNA and CDR2 is YSLEER. The DNA for the CDR3 is TGCGCCAGCAGCCAAGTGAGCGGGATTGGTGGGGAAAAACTGTTTTTT. Translated: CASSQVSGIGGEKLFF.